This T cell receptor (beta chain) was sequenced in a study of T cell responses to AZD1222 COVID-19 vaccine. At the level of the study: It was second doses at about 4 or about 12 weeks that were pooled.

Assay used: immunoSEQ multiplex PCR; TCRdb lists only in-frame clones, some missing. The data contain over 150,000 clones, over 85% of them singletons. Study-wide results and caveats: Repertoires were obtained only post-peak T cell response. Among the donors, most were white British and more were female, and clonal diversity was possibly underestimated. Spike-specific TCR breadth and depth both grew after two AZD1222 doses.

Concerning this clone: Its antigen is unidentified.

The receptor comes from an adult in good health. The sequencing used peripheral blood, collected on day 0 of AZD1222 vaccination.

The DNA for the CDR3 is TGTGCCTGGAGTGGGCTAGCTAGCGTGAATGAGCAGTTCTTC. This sequence encodes CAWSGLASVNEQFF. The chain combines TRBV30 with TRBJ2-1; tentatively, D is TRBD2 (6 bases). The V end lost 1 base, the J end lost 7 bases, and 14 bases lay between the germline ends. Germline V lookup: CDR1 GTSNPN, CDR2 SVGIG (reference sequence). This CDR3 is built from 14 residues.